This paragraph reports one T cell receptor beta chain. Its specific antigen is unknown. Per-nucleotide qualities are absent, and no much larger clonotype sits a single base away. The protocol used for the library was the immunoSEQ multiplex PCR assay. Rearranged TCR beta chain sequences were amplified with the hsTCRB Kit following the manufacturer's protocol. Sequencing of TCRB libraries was carried out on an Illumina MiSeq. From the authors' description of their analysis: Demultiplexing, trimming and gene mapping were performed with the kit vendor's proprietary platform. This is the immuneACCESS table as TCRdb keeps it, with only in-frame sequences that have V and J called. A part of the clones is gone; compared with another copy, unresolved V genes explain less than half, and the rest is unexplained. The DNA was the basis for D and trimming; V, J and clone size are from that table. Recorded for this sample are fewer than 35,000 clones; about 80% of them occurred a single time. The leading ten clones occupy about 30% of the sample.

This entry belongs to a study of a mutant IDH1 vaccine in newly diagnosed glioma (dated by TCRdb to the early 2020s). Turning to the overall study: Vaccination was initiated 4-6 weeks after radiotherapy alone, or concurrently with temozolomide cycles in the chemotherapy-containing groups. Before enrollment, most patients had been given radiochemotherapy with temozolomide as standard therapy, while the rest had received either radiotherapy alone or temozolomide alone. Of the roughly 30 treated patients, around 60% were male and around 38% were female, and a mean age of approximately 40 years was recorded. The week-35 safety follow-up took place at visit V12, and the week-47 end of study took place at visit V13. Longitudinal TCRB deep sequencing was done for 25 treated patients, wherever samples were available for exploratory analyses. Peripheral blood samples were drawn at six visits, namely V03 (baseline), V05, V07, V10, V12 and V13.

What the authors observed across the whole study: The authors noted that analyses of patient blood samples could not be reproduced because of sample limitations. PBMC samples for TCRB deep sequencing were selected based on availability. Changes in the top peripheral T cell clonotypes picked up by TCRB sequencing did not appear to be linked to pseudoprogression. Immune responses induced by the vaccine were seen in 90% to 95% of patients across multiple MHC alleles.

The germline V gene supplies CDR1 SGHVS and CDR2 FQNEAQ. V was cut back by 8 bases and J by 0 bases, leaving a gap of 14 bases between them. The cysteine opens and the phenylalanine closes a CDR3 of 15 amino acids. CDR3 DNA only is kept here, 45 bases in frame from base 1. What the time point label conveys for this sample: week 47, end of study. Each vaccine dose was 300 ug of a 20-mer mutant IDH1 peptide in Montanide, given subcutaneously with topical imiquimod. Patients were given eight vaccinations, in weeks 1, 3, 5, 7, 11, 15, 19 and 23, which matched visits V03 through V10. All donors had newly diagnosed IDH1-mutant astrocytomas of WHO grade 3 or 4 that showed loss of nuclear ATRX. The samples were drawn from NOA16, a multicentre, single-arm, open-label phase I trial in Germany that tested a mutant IDH1 peptide vaccine in humans for the first time. Genomic DNA for TCRB sequencing was isolated from EDTA blood with the DNeasy Blood and Tissue Kit.

The chain joins TRBV7-8 to TRBJ1-5, with a tentative D gene TRBD1 over 6 matching bases. The TCR originated in a man aged 25-45 years with glioma. The source material was PBMCs, sampled from a glioma patient whose treatment included an IDH1 peptide vaccine. The CDR3 protein: CASGGQGNSNQPQHF. At the DNA level, the sequence is TGTGCCAGCGGGGGACAAGGAAATAGCAATCAGCCCCAGCATTTT.